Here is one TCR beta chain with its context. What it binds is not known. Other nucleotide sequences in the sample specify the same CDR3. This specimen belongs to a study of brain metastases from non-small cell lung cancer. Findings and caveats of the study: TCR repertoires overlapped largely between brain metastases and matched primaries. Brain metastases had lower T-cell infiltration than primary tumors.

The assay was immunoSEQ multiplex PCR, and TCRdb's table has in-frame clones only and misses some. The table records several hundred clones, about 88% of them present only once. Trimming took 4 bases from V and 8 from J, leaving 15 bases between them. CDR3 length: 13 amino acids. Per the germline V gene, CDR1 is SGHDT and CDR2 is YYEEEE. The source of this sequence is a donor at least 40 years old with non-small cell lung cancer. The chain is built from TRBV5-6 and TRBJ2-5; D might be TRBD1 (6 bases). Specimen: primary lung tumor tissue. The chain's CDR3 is CASSVDRSETQYF. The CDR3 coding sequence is TGTGCCAGCAGCGTCGACAGGTCGGAAACCCAGTACTTC.